The rows below give T cell receptor beta chains drawn from one sample of a study of neurological immune-mediated disorders. TCRdb re-called the 5' RACE reads with MiXCR, one entry per CDR3 protein. Altogether roughly 70,000 distinct CDR3 sequences are present, about 4% being singletons, with the ten largest covering 1% to 1.5%. Sequencing was done on a sample of PBMCs. The receptors originated from a young man with multiple sclerosis. CDR3s leave out the opening cysteine and the closing phenylalanine or tryptophan.

v_gene: TRBV11-1
CDR3aa: ASSLVGDYGYT

v_gene: TRBV6-2/TRBV6-3
CDR3aa: ASQPGGTGNQPQH

v_gene: TRBV13
CDR3aa: ASSGEAGSHSGNTIY

v_gene: TRBV14
CDR3aa: ASSQGFAGQGNEQY

v_gene: TRBV7-9
CDR3aa: ASSSKGQVGPYNEQF

v_gene: TRBV29-1
CDR3aa: SVETSGVGDTQY

v_gene: TRBV9
CDR3aa: ASSREDNEQF

v_gene: TRBV7-6
CDR3aa: ASSPRGHTEAF

v_gene: TRBV3-1
CDR3aa: ASSKDGQANEKLF

v_gene: TRBV5-1
CDR3aa: ASSLVGPQSSPLH

v_gene: TRBV3-1
CDR3aa: ASSHDVTGTSAYNEQF

v_gene: TRBV12-3/TRBV12-4
CDR3aa: ASSRDRNSNQPQH

v_gene: TRBV27
CDR3aa: ASSAQGRRYEQY

v_gene: TRBV6-5
CDR3aa: ASSYSTTARAHGYT

v_gene: TRBV20-1
CDR3aa: SARADSYEQY

v_gene: TRBV7-2
CDR3aa: ASSRTLYEQY

v_gene: TRBV5-1
CDR3aa: ASSVEPGQGDKNIQY

v_gene: TRBV24-1
CDR3aa: ATRPGPLQETQY

v_gene: TRBV15
CDR3aa: ATSRDRGRSSGNTIY

v_gene: TRBV20-1
CDR3aa: SARHSSSGNTIY

v_gene: TRBV20-1
CDR3aa: SARKGDQPYEQY

v_gene: TRBV29-1
CDR3aa: SVEDGGQSYGYT

v_gene: TRBV20-1
CDR3aa: SARQNSNQPQH

v_gene: TRBV5-1
CDR3aa: ASRYRTGVEEQY

v_gene: TRBV2
CDR3aa: ASSRTDAPNTGELF

v_gene: TRBV27
CDR3aa: ASSFLNTGELF

v_gene: TRBV6-1
CDR3aa: ASSEAGTGGYGYT

v_gene: TRBV20-1
CDR3aa: SARVLAGATDTQY

v_gene: TRBV6-5
CDR3aa: ASSPRGYDSPLH

v_gene: TRBV4-3
CDR3aa: ASSQDSSSGANVLT

v_gene: TRBV11-2
CDR3aa: ASRSGTSGGAYGELF

v_gene: TRBV7-2
CDR3aa: ASSRQGSSPLN

v_gene: TRBV5-5
CDR3aa: ASSLAVMNTEAF

v_gene: TRBV5-5
CDR3aa: ASNIRPTGAYEQY

v_gene: TRBV10-3
CDR3aa: ATVKGKGRQETQY

v_gene: TRBV7-2
CDR3aa: ASSRVSNQPQN

v_gene: TRBV7-9
CDR3aa: ASSLGGDRTDTQY

v_gene: TRBV20-1
CDR3aa: SAPGGNTEAF

v_gene: TRBV5-6
CDR3aa: ASSLGTGAEQF

v_gene: TRBV5-6
CDR3aa: ASDDRVSYNEQF

v_gene: TRBV5-5
CDR3aa: ASSSKSGGWELF

v_gene: TRBV29-1
CDR3aa: SALGAFMNTEAF

v_gene: TRBV7-6
CDR3aa: ASSPSGGQLYEQY

v_gene: TRBV5-6
CDR3aa: ATTDPSSYNEQF

v_gene: TRBV5-1
CDR3aa: ASSWGTENTEAF

v_gene: TRBV7-6
CDR3aa: ASSPLAGAYTDTQY

v_gene: TRBV29-1
CDR3aa: SVDDSAYNEQF

v_gene: TRBV19
CDR3aa: ASSIPGTPNTEAF

v_gene: TRBV7-6
CDR3aa: ASSSTDSANQPQN

v_gene: TRBV7-9
CDR3aa: ASSRGLAGERDTQY

v_gene: TRBV20-1
CDR3aa: SARDHFQETQY

v_gene: TRBV3-1
CDR3aa: ASSQEVTGGETQY

v_gene: TRBV5-1
CDR3aa: ASSLSSGGHTGELF

v_gene: TRBV4-1
CDR3aa: ASSQERGGETQY

v_gene: TRBV20-1
CDR3aa: SASPRPGETQY

v_gene: TRBV11-2
CDR3aa: ASSLKGGRETQY

v_gene: TRBV12-3/TRBV12-4
CDR3aa: ASSSGLAGVHTGELF

v_gene: TRBV19
CDR3aa: ASSLTGTGYNEQF

v_gene: TRBV19
CDR3aa: ASSISLGTTEAF